These 13 T cell receptor beta chains came from one sample sequenced in a study of blood T cell repertoires in COVID-19 (TCRdb year 2020). The protocol used for the library was the immunoSEQ multiplex PCR assay. In TCRdb, the immuneACCESS table is reduced to in-frame sequences with V and J assigned. These tables do not hold every clone; where another copy was compared, an unresolved V gene accounts for under half, and the others remain unexplained. Present in this sample are roughly 73,000 clones, 70% to 80% of which were seen just once. The top ten clones comprise over 20% of the sample. The sample consisted of peripheral blood. These receptors were taken from a man in his sixties or seventies with acute or convalescent COVID-19.

This clone was observed a single time. CDR3 sequence (DNA): TGTGCCAGCAGTTTTCCCTTCCGGGACAGGGCCTCCTACGAGCAGTACTTC. Translated: CASSFPFRDRASYEQYF. The V and J genes are TRBV28 and TRBJ2-7; 9 bases fit TRBD1. The CDR3 spans 17 residues. The germline V gene encodes CDR1 MDHEN and CDR2 SYDVKM. Trimming removed 3 bases from V and 0 bases from J; junction bases left unmatched: 9.

The chain carries TRBV4-3 and TRBJ2-7; perhaps TRBD2 as D (7 bases). The CDR3 covers 12 residues. CDR1 LGHNA and CDR2 YSLEER come from the germline V gene. Between the trimmed V and J ends, which lost 0 bases and 12 bases, there was a span of 12 bases. CDR3 in DNA: TGCGCCAGCAGCCAAGAAGGGGGGGCGCGGTACTTC. It codes for CASSQEGGARYF.

J is TRBJ2-3 and V is TRBV10-1; D remains unclear. The germline V gene has CDR1 WNHNN and CDR2 SYGVQD (reference sequence). The CDR3 spans 19 residues. V was clipped by 3 bases and J by 0 bases, with 22 bases between them. The CDR3: CASSDALLQPPSSTDTQYF. CDR3 DNA sequence: TGCGCCAGCAGTGACGCTCTACTGCAACCACCGTCTAGCACAGATACGCAGTATTTT.

This clone was seen once. The chain combines TRBV6-2 or TRBV6-3 with TRBJ2-1; 8 positions match TRBD2. Germline assignment: CDR1 MNHEY and CDR2 SVGEGT. This CDR3 has 17 amino acids. V lost 2 bases to trimming and J lost 4 bases; unmatched junction nucleotides: 10. The CDR3: CASSYHSGGGGYNEQFF. Here the CDR3 DNA reads TGTGCCAGCAGTTACCACAGCGGGGGCGGTGGGTACAATGAGCAGTTCTTC.

At least ten counts were recorded for this clone. The chain recombines TRBV19 with TRBJ1-2, with no clear D. The CDR3 is 12 residues long. Germline values: CDR1 LNHDA, CDR2 SQIVND (reference sequence). V lost 10 bases and J lost 9, with 18 bases in between. The CDR3 reads CATLTGPFSYTF. The CDR3 DNA reads TGTGCCACCCTCACCGGTCCCTTTAGCTACACCTTC.

In this sample, this clone turned up a few times. The chain joins TRBV27 to TRBJ1-2; D ambiguous. The CDR3 totals 13 residues. Germline V lookup: CDR1 MNHEY, CDR2 SMNVEV (reference sequence). Trimming removed 4 bases from V and 2 bases from J, with 8 bases in between. The CDR3 DNA is TGTGCCAGCAGTTATAATGAGAACTATGGCTACACCTTC. Translation gives CASSYNENYGYTF.

The chain couples TRBV29-1 to TRBJ2-3; maybe TRBD1 (5 bases). The germline V gene has CDR1 SQVTM and CDR2 ANQGSEA. CDR3 length equals 13 residues. Trimming cost V 1 base and J 10 bases, with 15 bases left between them. In nucleotides, the CDR3 is TGCAGCGTTGAAGTGGCTGCGACAGAGGCGCAGTATTTT. Protein product: CSVEVAATEAQYF.

CDR3 coding DNA: TGCGCCAGCAGCCGGGGATCTGACAATGAGCAGTTCTTC. This sequence encodes CASSRGSDNEQFF. The rearrangement uses TRBV5-1 and TRBJ2-1; TRBD2 is a possible D gene (5 bases). V lost 4 bases and J lost 5, with 10 bases in between. CDR1 SGHRS and CDR2 YFSETQ come from the germline V gene. There are 13 residues in the CDR3.

J is TRBJ1-1 and V is TRBV4-2; D may be TRBD1 (5 bases). This CDR3 is 14 amino acids long. Germline CDR1 reads LGHNA; CDR2 reads YNFKEQ. Trimming cost V 7 bases and J 1 base, with 13 bases left between them. This CDR3 is CASTVLGGNTEAFF. In nucleotides, the CDR3 is TGTGCCAGCACGGTCCTGGGGGGGAACACTGAAGCTTTCTTT.

The V gene is TRBV15, the J gene TRBJ2-1; 9 nucleotides line up with TRBD2. This CDR3 has 14 amino acids. The V and J ends lost 4 bases and 14 bases, in that order; junction bases with no gene match: 12. Germline lookup yields CDR1 LNHNV and CDR2 YYDKDF (reference sequence). CDR3 residues: CATSTEPGGLAKFF. The CDR3 DNA reads TGTGCCACCAGCACTGAGCCCGGGGGACTAGCCAAGTTCTTC.

The gene calls are TRBV7-3 and TRBJ2-3; a weak D match, TRBD2 (6 bases). V lost 4 bases and J lost 11, with 16 bases in between. Germline loops: CDR1 SGHTA, CDR2 FQGTGA. The CDR3 spans 13 residues. CDR3 in amino acids: CASSSSGGLEQYF. The CDR3 DNA reads TGTGCCAGCAGCTCCAGTGGGGGACTGGAGCAGTATTTT. Looking up the rest from reference TRBV7-3 and TRBJ2-3 gives the full variable domain: GAGVSQTPSNKVTEKGKYVELRCDPISGHTALYWYRQSLGQGPEFLIYFQGTGAADDSGLPNDRFFAVRPEGSVSTLKIQRTERGDSAVYLCASSSSGGLEQYFGPGTRLTVL.

This chain connects TRBV5-1 to TRBJ2-2; TRBD2 might be the D (7 bases). This CDR3 has 14 amino acids. The V and J ends lost 4 bases and 5 bases respectively, with 12 bases between them. The germline gives CDR1 SGHRS, CDR2 YFSETQ. CDR3 loop: CASSLGGETGELFF. The CDR3 DNA reads as TGCGCCAGCAGCCTAGGGGGGGAGACCGGGGAGCTGTTTTTT. Variable domain in full (rest from reference TRBV5-1 and TRBJ2-2): KAGVTQTPRYLIKTRGQQVTLSCSPISGHRSVSWYQQTPGQGLQFLFEYFSETQRNKGNFPGRFSGRQFSNSRSEMNVSTLELGDSALYLCASSLGGETGELFFGEGSRLTVL.

The J gene is TRBJ2-4, the V gene TRBV28, with TRBD1 matching over 9 bases. V gave up 5 bases and J gave up 7 bases; unmatched junction bases: 12. Germline CDR1 and CDR2: MDHEN and SYDVKM. The CDR3 is made up of 16 amino acids. CDR3 bases: TGTGCCAGCAGTCTCTCACCTGGGACAGGGATGAACATTCAGTACTTC. As protein: CASSLSPGTGMNIQYF. Combining the CDR3 with reference TRBV28 and TRBJ2-4 gives the whole variable domain DVKVTQSSRYLVKRTGEKVFLECVQDMDHENMFWYRQDPGLGLRLIYFSYDVKMKEKGDIPEGYSVSREKKERFSLILESASTNQTSMYLCASSLSPGTGMNIQYFGAGTRLSVL.